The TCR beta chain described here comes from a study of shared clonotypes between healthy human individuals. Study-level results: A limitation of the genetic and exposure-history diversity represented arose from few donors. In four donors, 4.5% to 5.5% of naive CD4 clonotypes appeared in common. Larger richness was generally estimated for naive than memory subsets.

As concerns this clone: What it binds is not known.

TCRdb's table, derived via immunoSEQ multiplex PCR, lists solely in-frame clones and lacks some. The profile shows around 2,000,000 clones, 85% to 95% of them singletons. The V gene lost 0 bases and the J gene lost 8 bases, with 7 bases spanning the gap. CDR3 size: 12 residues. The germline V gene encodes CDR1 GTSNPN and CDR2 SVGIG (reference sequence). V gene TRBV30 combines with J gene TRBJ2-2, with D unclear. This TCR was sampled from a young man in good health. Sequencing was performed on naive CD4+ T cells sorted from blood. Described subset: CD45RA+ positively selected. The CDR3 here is CAWSVLMGELFF. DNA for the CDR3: TGTGCCTGGAGTGTCCTCATGGGGGAGCTGTTTTTT. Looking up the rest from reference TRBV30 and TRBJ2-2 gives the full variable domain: SQTIHQWPATLVQPVGSPLSLECTVEGTSNPNLYWYRQAAGRGLQLLFYSVGIGQISSEVPQNLSASRPQDRQFILSSKKLLLSDSGFYLCAWSVLMGELFFGEGSRLTVL.